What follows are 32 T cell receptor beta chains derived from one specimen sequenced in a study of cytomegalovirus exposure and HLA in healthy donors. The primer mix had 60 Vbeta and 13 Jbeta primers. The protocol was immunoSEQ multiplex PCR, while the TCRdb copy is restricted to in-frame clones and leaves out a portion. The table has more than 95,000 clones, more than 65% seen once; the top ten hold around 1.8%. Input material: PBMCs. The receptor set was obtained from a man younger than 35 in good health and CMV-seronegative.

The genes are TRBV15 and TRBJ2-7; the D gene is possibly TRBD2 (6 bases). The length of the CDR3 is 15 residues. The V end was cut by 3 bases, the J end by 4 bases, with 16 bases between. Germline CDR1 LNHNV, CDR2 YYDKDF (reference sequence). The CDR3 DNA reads TGTGCCACCAGCAGGGGAGGTCTCCTGGGTTACGAGCAGTACTTC. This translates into CATSRGGLLGYEQYF.

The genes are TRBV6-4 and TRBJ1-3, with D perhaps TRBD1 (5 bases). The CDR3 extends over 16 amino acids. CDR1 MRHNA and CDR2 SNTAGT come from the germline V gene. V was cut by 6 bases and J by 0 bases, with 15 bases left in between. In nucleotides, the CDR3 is TGTGCCAGCAGAAACCGCCGACAGAGCTCTGGAAACACCATATATTTT. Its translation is CASRNRRQSSGNTIYF.

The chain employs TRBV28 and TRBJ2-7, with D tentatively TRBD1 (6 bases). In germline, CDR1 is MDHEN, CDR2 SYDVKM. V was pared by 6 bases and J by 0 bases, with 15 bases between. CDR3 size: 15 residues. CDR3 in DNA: TGTGCCAGCAGGGGTGACAGGTTACGCTCCTACGAGCAGTACTTC. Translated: CASRGDRLRSYEQYF.

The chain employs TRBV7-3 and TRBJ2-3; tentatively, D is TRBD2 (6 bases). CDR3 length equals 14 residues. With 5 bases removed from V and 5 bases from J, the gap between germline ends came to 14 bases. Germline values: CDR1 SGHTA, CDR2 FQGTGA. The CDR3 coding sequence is TGTGCCAGCAGCCGGGACTCTTCTCAAGATACGCAGTATTTT. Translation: CASSRDSSQDTQYF.

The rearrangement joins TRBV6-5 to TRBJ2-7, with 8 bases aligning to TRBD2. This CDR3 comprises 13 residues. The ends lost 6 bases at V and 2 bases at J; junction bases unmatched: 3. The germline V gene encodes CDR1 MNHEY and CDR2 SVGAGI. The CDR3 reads CASRLGGAYEQYF. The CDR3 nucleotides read TGTGCCAGCAGACTCGGGGGGGCCTACGAGCAGTACTTC.

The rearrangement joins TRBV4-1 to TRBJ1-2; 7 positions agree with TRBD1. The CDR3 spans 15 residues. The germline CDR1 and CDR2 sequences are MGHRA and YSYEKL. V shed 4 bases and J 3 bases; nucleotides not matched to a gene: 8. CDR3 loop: CASSRTNQGDYGYTF. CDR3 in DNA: TGCGCCAGCAGCCGAACCAACCAGGGGGACTATGGCTACACCTTC.

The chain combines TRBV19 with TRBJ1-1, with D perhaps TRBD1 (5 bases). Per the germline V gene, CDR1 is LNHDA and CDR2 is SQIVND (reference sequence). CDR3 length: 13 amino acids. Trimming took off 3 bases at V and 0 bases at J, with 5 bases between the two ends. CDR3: CASSMTVNTEAFF. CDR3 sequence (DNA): TGTGCCAGTAGTATGACAGTGAACACTGAAGCTTTCTTT.

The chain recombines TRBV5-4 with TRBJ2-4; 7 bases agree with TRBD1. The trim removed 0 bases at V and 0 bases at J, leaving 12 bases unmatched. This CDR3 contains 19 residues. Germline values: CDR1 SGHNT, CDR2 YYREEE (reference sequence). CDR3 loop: CASSLGQGAQQLAKNIQYF. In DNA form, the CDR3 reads TGTGCCAGCAGCTTGGGACAGGGCGCTCAACAACTAGCCAAAAACATTCAGTACTTC.

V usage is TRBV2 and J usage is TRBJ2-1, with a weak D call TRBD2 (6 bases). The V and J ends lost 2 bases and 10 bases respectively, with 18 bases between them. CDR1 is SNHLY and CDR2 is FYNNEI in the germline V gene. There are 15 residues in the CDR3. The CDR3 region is CASSEMARPGGEQFF. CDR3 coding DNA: TGTGCCAGCAGTGAAATGGCTAGGCCCGGGGGAGAGCAGTTCTTC.

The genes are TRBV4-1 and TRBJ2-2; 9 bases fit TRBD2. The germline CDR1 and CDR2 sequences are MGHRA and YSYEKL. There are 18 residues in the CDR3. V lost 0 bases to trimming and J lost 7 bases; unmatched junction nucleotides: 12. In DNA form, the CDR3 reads TGCGCCAGCAGCCAAGAGCAGCTAGCGGGGACCAGGGGCGGGGAGCTGTTTTTT. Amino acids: CASSQEQLAGTRGGELFF.

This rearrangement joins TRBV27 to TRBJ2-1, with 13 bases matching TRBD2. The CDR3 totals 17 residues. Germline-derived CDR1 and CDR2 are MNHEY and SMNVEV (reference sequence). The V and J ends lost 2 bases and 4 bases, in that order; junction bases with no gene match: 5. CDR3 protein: CASSLRLAGGQYNEQFF. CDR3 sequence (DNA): TGTGCCAGCAGTTTAAGACTAGCGGGGGGCCAATACAATGAGCAGTTCTTC.

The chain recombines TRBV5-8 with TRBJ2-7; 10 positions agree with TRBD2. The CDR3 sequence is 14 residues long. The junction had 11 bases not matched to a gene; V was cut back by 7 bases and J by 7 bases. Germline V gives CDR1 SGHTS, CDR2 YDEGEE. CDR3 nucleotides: TGTGCCAGCGGAACTAGCGGGATCATACTGGAGCAGTACTTC. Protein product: CASGTSGIILEQYF.

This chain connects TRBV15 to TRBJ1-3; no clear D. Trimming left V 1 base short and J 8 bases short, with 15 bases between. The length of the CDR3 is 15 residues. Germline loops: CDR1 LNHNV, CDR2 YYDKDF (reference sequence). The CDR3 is CATSRASWADHTIYF. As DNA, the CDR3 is TGTGCCACCAGCAGAGCATCCTGGGCCGACCACACCATATATTTT.

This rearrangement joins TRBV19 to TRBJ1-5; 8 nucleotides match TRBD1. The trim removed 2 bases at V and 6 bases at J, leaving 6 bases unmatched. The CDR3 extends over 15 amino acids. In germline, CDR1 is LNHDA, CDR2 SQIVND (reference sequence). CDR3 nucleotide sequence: TGTGCCAGTAGTATAAATCAGGGGGCCGGTCAGCCCCAGCATTTT. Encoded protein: CASSINQGAGQPQHF.

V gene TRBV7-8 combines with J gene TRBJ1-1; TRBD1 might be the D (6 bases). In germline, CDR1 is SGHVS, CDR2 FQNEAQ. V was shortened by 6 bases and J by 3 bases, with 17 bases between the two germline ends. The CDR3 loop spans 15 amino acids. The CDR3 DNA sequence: TGTGCCAGCAGTTTGAGGCTACAGGGTGACACTGAAGCTTTCTTT. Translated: CASSLRLQGDTEAFF.

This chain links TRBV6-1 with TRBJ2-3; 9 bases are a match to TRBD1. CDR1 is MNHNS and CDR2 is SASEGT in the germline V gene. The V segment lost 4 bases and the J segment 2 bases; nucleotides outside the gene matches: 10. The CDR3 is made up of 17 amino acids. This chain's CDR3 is CASSAQGATLSTDTQYF. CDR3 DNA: TGTGCCAGCAGTGCACAGGGGGCTACGCTCTCCACAGATACGCAGTATTTT.

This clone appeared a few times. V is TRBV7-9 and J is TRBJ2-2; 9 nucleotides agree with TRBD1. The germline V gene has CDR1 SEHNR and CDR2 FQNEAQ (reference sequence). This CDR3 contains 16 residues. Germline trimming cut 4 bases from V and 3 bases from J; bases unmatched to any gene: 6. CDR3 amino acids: CASSSPTGGDTGELFF. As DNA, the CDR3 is TGTGCCAGCAGCTCTCCGACAGGGGGGGACACCGGGGAGCTGTTTTTT.

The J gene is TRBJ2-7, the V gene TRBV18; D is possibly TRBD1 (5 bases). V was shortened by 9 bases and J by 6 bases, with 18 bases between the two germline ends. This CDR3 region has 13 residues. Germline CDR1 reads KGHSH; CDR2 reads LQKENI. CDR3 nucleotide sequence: TGTGCCAGTGAAGGGGCCGCAGGGATCGAGCAGTACTTC. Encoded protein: CASEGAAGIEQYF.

The CDR3 region has the DNA TGTGCCAGCAGCTTAGGACAGGCGATAATAAACACTGAAGCTTTCTTT. The encoded protein is CASSLGQAIINTEAFF. This chain uses TRBV7-2 with TRBJ1-1, with D possibly being TRBD1 (6 bases). Trimming cost V 1 base and J 2 bases, with 14 bases left between them. The germline CDR1 and CDR2 sequences are SGHTA and FQGNSA. The CDR3 totals 16 residues.

The CDR3: CASSRTSGGYEQFF. DNA of the CDR3: TGTGCCAGCAGTCGGACTAGCGGGGGCTATGAGCAGTTCTTC. The chain carries TRBV6-5 and TRBJ2-1, with TRBD2 matching 13 bases. V lost 5 bases and J lost 8; bases outside the gene matches: 3. This CDR3 has 14 residues. The germline V gene has CDR1 MNHEY and CDR2 SVGAGI.

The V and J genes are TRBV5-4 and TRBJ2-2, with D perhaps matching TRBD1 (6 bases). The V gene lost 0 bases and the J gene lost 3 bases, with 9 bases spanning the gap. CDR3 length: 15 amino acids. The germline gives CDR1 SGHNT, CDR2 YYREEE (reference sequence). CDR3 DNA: TGTGCCAGCAGCTTGGACAGGGTGGACACCGGGGAGCTGTTTTTT. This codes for CASSLDRVDTGELFF.

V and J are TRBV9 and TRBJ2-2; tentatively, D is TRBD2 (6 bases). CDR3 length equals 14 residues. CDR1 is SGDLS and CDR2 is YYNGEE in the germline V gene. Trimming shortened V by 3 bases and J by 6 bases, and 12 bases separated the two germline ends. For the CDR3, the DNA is TGTGCCAGCAGCGGGAGGGTGGAAGCCGGGGAGCTGTTTTTT. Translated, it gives CASSGRVEAGELFF.

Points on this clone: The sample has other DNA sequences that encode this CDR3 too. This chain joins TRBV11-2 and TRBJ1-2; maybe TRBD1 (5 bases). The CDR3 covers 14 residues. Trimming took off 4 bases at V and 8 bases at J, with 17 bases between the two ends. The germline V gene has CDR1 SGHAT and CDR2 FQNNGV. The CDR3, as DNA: TGTGCCAGCAGCTACCGGGACTGGAAAAACGGCTACACCTTC. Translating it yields CASSYRDWKNGYTF.

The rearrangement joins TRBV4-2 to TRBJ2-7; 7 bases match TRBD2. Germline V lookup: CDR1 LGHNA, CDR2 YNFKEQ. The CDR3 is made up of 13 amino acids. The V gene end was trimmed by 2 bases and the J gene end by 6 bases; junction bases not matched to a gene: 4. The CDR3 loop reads CASSQRSGVEQYF. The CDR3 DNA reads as TGTGCCAGCAGCCAACGAAGCGGGGTCGAGCAGTACTTC.

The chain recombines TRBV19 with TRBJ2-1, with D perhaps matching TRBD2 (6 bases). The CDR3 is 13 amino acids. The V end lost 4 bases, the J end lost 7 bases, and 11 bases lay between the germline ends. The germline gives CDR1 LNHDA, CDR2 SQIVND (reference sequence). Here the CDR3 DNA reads TGTGCCAGTAGTAAGACTAGAGCTAATGAGCAGTTCTTC. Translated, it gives CASSKTRANEQFF.

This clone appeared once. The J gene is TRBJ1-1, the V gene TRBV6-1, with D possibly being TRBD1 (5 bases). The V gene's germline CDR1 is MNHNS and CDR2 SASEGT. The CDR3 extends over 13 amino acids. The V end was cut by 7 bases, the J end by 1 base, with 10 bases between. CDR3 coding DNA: TGTGCCAGCAAGGGGTCAGCGAACACTGAAGCTTTCTTT. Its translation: CASKGSANTEAFF.

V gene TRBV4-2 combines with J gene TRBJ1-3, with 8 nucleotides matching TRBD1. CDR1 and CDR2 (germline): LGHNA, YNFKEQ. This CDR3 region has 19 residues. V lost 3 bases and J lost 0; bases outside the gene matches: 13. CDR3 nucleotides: TGTGCCAGCAGCCAGTCCCCCAGGGGGCCATCAAGCTCTGGAAACACCATATATTTT. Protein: CASSQSPRGPSSSGNTIYF.

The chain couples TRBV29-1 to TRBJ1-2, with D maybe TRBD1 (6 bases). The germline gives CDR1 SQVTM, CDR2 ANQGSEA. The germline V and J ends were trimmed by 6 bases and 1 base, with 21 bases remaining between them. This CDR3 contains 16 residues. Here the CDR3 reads CSVDGQIEPLNYGYTF. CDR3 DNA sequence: TGCAGCGTCGATGGACAGATAGAGCCCCTTAACTATGGCTACACCTTC.

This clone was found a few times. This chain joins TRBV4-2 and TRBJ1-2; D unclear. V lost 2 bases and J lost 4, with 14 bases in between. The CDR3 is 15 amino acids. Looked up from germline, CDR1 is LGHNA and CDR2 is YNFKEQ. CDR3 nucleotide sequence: TGTGCCAGCAGCCAAACTGACACGTCAATCTATGGCTACACCTTC. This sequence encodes CASSQTDTSIYGYTF.

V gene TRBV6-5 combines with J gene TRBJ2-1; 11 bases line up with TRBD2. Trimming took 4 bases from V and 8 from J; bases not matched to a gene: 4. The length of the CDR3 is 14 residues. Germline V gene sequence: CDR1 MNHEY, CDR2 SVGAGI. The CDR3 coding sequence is TGTGCCAGCAGTTGGGCTAGCGGGGGGTATGAGCAGTTCTTC. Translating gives CASSWASGGYEQFF.

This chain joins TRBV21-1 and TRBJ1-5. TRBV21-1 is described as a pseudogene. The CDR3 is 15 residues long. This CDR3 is CASSKGPGSNQPQHF. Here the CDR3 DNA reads TGTGCCAGCAGCAAAGGACCCGGGAGCAATCAGCCCCAGCATTTT.

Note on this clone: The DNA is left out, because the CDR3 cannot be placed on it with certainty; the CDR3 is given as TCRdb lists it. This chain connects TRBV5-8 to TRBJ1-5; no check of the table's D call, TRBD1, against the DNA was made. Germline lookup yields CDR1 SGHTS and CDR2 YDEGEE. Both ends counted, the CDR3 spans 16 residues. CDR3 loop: CASSLSTHFGNQPQHF.